One sample yielded the 18 T cell receptor beta chains listed below, sequenced in a study of blood T cells in healthy people across ages. The authors ran a second PCR of about 7 to 12 cycles using a sample-barcoded 5' primer and a J-beta primer mix. TCRdb re-called the 5' RACE reads through MiXCR, storing one row per CDR3 protein. The sample has over 700,000 distinct CDR3 sequences, roughly 25% seen once. These data were also reused for a study on T cells of mothers and their children.

Sequenced input: blood. The source of these receptors is a boy younger than 18 in good health.

This clonotype was found a few times. CDR3 in DNA: TGTGCCAGCAGTCATCAGGACAGGGATGCGGAGACCCAGTACTTC. It specifies CASSHQDRDAETQYF. V usage is TRBV28 and J usage is TRBJ2-1, with 8 positions matching TRBD1. The assigned J gene may be wrong: the sequence end matches TRBJ2-5 better. This CDR3 is 15 amino acids long. Germline V gene sequence: CDR1 MDHEN, CDR2 SYDVKM.

The gene calls are TRBV2 and TRBJ2-2, with D possibly being TRBD1 or TRBD2 (6 bases each). Trimming cost V 6 bases and J 6 bases, with 14 bases left between them. The CDR3 spans 14 residues. The germline V gene encodes CDR1 SNHLY and CDR2 FYNNEI. CDR3 amino acids: CASRGAGRSGELFF. Written as DNA, the CDR3 is TGTGCCAGCAGGGGGGCAGGGAGGTCCGGGGAGCTGTTTTTT.

The rearrangement joins TRBV5-1 to TRBJ2-2; no firm D call. Trimming removed 4 bases from V and 7 bases from J, with 17 bases in between. There are 15 residues in the CDR3. Germline-derived CDR1 and CDR2 are SGHRS and YFSETQ. The CDR3 region has the DNA TGCGCCAGCAGCCCTCGGGTGGGCGAAGGCGGGGAGCTGTTTTTT. This gives the protein CASSPRVGEGGELFF. The full variable domain, completed using reference TRBV5-1 and TRBJ2-2, is KAGVTQTPRYLIKTRGQQVTLSCSPISGHRSVSWYQQTPGQGLQFLFEYFSETQRNKGNFPGRFSGRQFSNSRSEMNVSTLELGDSALYLCASSPRVGEGGELFFGEGSRLTVL.

The table lists this clonotype with a few counts. The V call is TRBV2, the J call TRBJ2-1; D is ambiguous. V lost 0 bases and J lost 9, with 3 bases in between. The CDR3 has 11 amino acids. Germline CDR1 reads SNHLY; CDR2 reads FYNNEI. CDR3 in DNA: TGTGCCAGCAGTGAAGCGAGTGAGCAGTTCTTC. Its translation: CASSEASEQFF.

This CDR3 reads CASQRGQNEAFF. CDR3 in DNA: TGTGCCAGTCAAAGGGGACAGAATGAAGCTTTCTTT. This rearrangement joins TRBV19 to TRBJ1-1; 7 bases line up with TRBD1. Germline-derived CDR1 and CDR2 are LNHDA and SQIVND (reference sequence). The CDR3 consists of 12 residues. J gave up 7 bases and V 8 bases, and 7 bases lay outside the gene matches.

The chain recombines TRBV5-1 with TRBJ1-4; TRBD1 might be the D (5 bases). This CDR3 region has 15 residues. The V end lost 7 bases, the J end lost 8 bases, and 21 bases lay between the germline ends. Germline V gives CDR1 SGHRS, CDR2 YFSETQ. In DNA, the CDR3 is TGCGCCAGCGGTCCCTTGGGGGACCCCGAAGAAAAACTGTTTTTT. Translating gives CASGPLGDPEEKLFF.

The J gene is TRBJ1-4, the V gene TRBV29-1; D is undetermined. Trimming pared 4 bases from V and 6 bases from J, leaving 6 bases between. Germline V gene lookup returns CDR1 SQVTM and CDR2 ANQGSEA. The CDR3 is made up of 11 amino acids. The CDR3 here is CSVGSDEKLFF. CDR3 in DNA: TGCAGCGTTGGAAGCGATGAAAAACTGTTTTTT.

Concerning this clonotype: One end of the junction varies from germline; a read error may be responsible. The chain combines TRBV4-3 with TRBJ2-7; D might be TRBD1 (5 bases). The J call is in doubt because the DNA end fits TRBJ2-5 better. Germline lookup yields CDR1 LGHNA and CDR2 YSLEER. The CDR3 has 14 amino acids. CDR3 in amino acids: CANSSTTERKTQYF. The CDR3 DNA sequence: TGCGCCAACAGCTCCACGACAGAACGAAAGACCCAGTACTTC.

The genes are TRBV20-1 and TRBJ2-7; D not certain. V lost 1 base to trimming and J lost 4 bases, with 11 bases between them. The CDR3 runs to 13 residues. Germline-derived CDR1 and CDR2 are DFQATT and SNEGSKA (reference sequence). CDR3 nucleotide sequence: TGCAGTGCTAGAGGCTCTCATACTTACGAGCAGTACTTC. Translated: CSARGSHTYEQYF.

V and J are TRBV20-1 and TRBJ2-5, with 7 bases fitting TRBD1. The J call may be mistaken, given a closer DNA end match to TRBJ2-1. The CDR3 has 13 amino acids. Looked up from germline, CDR1 is DFQATT and CDR2 is SNEGSKA (reference sequence). CDR3 bases: TGCAGTGCTGATCCTGCAGGGGGCAATGAGCAGTTCTTC. This codes for CSADPAGGNEQFF.

This chain links TRBV12-3 or TRBV12-4 with TRBJ2-1; 10 positions agree with TRBD2. The CDR3 totals 16 residues. Losses at the gene ends were 7 bases for V and 3 bases for J; bases not matched to a gene: 9. CDR3 amino acids: CASTTRVAGGYNEQFF. The CDR3 nucleotides are TGTGCCAGCACCACCCGAGTAGCGGGGGGCTACAATGAGCAGTTCTTC.

The rearrangement joins TRBV12-5 to TRBJ1-4, with 8 bases identical to TRBD1. V lost 6 bases to trimming and J lost 3 bases; unmatched junction nucleotides: 3. CDR3 length: 14 amino acids. Germline CDR1 is LGHNT and CDR2 is FRNRAP. The CDR3 region is CASGPGQANEKLFF. CDR3 bases: TGTGCTAGTGGCCCGGGACAGGCTAATGAAAAACTGTTTTTT.

A few counts support this clonotype. The rearrangement uses TRBV18 and TRBJ1-2; the D gene is possibly TRBD1 (6 bases). This CDR3 comprises 16 residues. Per the germline V gene, CDR1 is KGHSH and CDR2 is LQKENI. V lost 3 bases and J lost 5, with 19 bases in between. Written as DNA, the CDR3 is TGTGCCAGCTCACCGACAGGAGAACCCCCGGATTATGGCTACACCTTC. It is translated as CASSPTGEPPDYGYTF.

This clonotype was counted only a few times. The chain employs TRBV4-3 and TRBJ2-1, with TRBD2 as a possible D gene (5 bases). The J call is uncertain, as TRBJ2-7 better fits the DNA end. The germline gives CDR1 LGHNA, CDR2 YSLEER. The CDR3 loop spans 15 amino acids. The chain's CDR3 is CASSQDIGKSVKQYF. CDR3 sequence (DNA): TGCGCCAGCAGCCAAGATATCGGGAAAAGCGTCAAGCAGTACTTC.

The chain couples TRBV20-1 to TRBJ1-2; no clear D gene. Germline V lookup: CDR1 DFQATT, CDR2 SNEGSKA (reference sequence). The CDR3 has 13 residues. Trimming stripped 3 bases from V and 6 bases from J, with 14 bases between. Here the CDR3 DNA reads TGCAGTGCTAGGAGGGCGGCCGGGGATGGCTACACCTTC. Amino acids: CSARRAAGDGYTF.

V is TRBV9 and J is TRBJ1-4; unclear D gene. Trimming cost V 3 bases and J 0 bases, with 12 bases left between them. Germline CDR1 and CDR2: SGDLS and YYNGEE. This CDR3 spans 16 amino acids. CDR3 region: CASSGSTFPTNEKLFF. The DNA for the CDR3 is TGTGCCAGCAGCGGATCGACATTTCCAACTAATGAAAAACTGTTTTTT. Together with reference TRBV9 and TRBJ1-4, the CDR3 gives the full variable domain: DSGVTQTPKHLITATGQRVTLRCSPRSGDLSVYWYQQSLDQGLQFLIQYYNGEERAKGNILERFSAQQFPDLHSELNLSSLELGDSALYFCASSGSTFPTNEKLFFGSGTQLSVL.

Worth noting for this clonotype: The junction and the germline gene differ at one end; a read error may be behind it. The V and J genes are TRBV7-9 and TRBJ2-2; D might be TRBD2 (5 bases). CDR3 length: 13 residues. Germline V gene data show CDR1 as SEHNR and CDR2 as FQNEAQ (reference sequence). The CDR3 coding sequence is TGTGCCAGCAGCCGAGGGTCCACCGGGGAGCTGCTTTTT. This gives the protein CASSRGSTGELLF. Full variable domain (outside the CDR3, taken from reference TRBV7-9 and TRBJ2-2): DTGVSQNPRHKITKRGQNVTFRCDPISEHNRLYWYRQTLGQGPEFLTYFQNEAQLEKSRLLSDRFSAERPKGSFSTLEIQRTEQGDSAMYLCASSRGSTGELLFGEGSRLTVL.

The chain recombines TRBV20-1 with TRBJ2-1; 11 bases map to TRBD2. V lost 3 bases and J lost 3; bases outside the gene matches: 4. The CDR3 contains 15 residues. Per the germline V gene, CDR1 is DFQATT and CDR2 is SNEGSKA (reference sequence). The CDR3 protein is CSASLAGGNYNEQFF. Here the CDR3 DNA reads TGCAGTGCTAGCCTAGCGGGAGGCAACTACAATGAGCAGTTCTTC.